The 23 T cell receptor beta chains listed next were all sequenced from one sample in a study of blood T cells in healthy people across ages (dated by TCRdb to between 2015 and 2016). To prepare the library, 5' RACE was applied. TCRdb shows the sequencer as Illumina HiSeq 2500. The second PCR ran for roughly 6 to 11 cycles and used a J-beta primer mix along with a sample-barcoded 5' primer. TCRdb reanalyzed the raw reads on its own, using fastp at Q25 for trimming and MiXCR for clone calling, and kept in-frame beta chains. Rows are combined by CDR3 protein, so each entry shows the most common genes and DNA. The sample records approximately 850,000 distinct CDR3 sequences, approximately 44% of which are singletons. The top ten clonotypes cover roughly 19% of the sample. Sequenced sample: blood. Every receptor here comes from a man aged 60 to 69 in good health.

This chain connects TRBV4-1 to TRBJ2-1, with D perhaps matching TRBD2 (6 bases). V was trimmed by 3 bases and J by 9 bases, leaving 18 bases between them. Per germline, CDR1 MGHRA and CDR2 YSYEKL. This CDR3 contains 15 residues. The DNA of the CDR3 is TGCGCCAGCAGCCAGGGACCTTCCACGGGACTTGAGCAGTTCTTC. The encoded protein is CASSQGPSTGLEQFF.

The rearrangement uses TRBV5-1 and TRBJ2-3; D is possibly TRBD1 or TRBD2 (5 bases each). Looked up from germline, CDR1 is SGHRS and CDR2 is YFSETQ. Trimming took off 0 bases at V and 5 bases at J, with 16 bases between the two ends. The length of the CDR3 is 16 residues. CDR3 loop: CASSLEGTSFLDTQYF. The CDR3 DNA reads TGCGCCAGCAGCTTGGAAGGGACGAGTTTCTTAGATACGCAGTATTTT.

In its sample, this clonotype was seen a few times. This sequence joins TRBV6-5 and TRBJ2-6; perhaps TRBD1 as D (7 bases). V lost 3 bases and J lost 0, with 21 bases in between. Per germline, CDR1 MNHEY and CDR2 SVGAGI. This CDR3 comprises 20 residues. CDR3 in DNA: TGTGCCAGCAGTTATTATCAGGGGGAGGCTAATCTCTCTGGGGCCAACGTCCTGACTTTC. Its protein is CASSYYQGEANLSGANVLTF.

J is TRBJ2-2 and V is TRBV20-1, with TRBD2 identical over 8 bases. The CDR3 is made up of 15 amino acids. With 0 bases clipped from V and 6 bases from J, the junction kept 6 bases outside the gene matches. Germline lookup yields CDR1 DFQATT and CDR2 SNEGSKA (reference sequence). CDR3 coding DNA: TGCAGTGCTAGAGAGGCTAGCGGGTTCGCCGGGGAGCTGTTTTTT. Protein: CSAREASGFAGELFF.

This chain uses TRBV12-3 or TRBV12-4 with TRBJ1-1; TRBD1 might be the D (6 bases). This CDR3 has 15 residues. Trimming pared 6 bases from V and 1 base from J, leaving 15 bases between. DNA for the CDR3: TGTGCCAGCAGACCGGGAGTGGACAGGAACACTGAAGCTTTCTTT. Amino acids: CASRPGVDRNTEAFF.

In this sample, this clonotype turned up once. The CDR3 region has the DNA TGTGCCAGCAGCCCAGCGGGACGAGGGATTCAGTACTTC. Translated: CASSPAGRGIQYF. The chain links TRBV7-2 to TRBJ2-4; 7 bases are a match to TRBD2. V shed 5 bases and J 10 bases; nucleotides not matched to a gene: 8. There are 13 residues in the CDR3. Germline CDR1 reads SGHTA; CDR2 reads FQGNSA.

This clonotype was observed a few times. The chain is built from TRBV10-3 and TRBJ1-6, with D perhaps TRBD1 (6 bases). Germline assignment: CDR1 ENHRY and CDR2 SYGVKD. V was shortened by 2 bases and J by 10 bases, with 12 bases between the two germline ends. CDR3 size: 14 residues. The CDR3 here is CAISEAGDSSPLHF. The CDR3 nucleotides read TGTGCCATCAGTGAGGCAGGGGACTCATCACCCCTCCACTTT.

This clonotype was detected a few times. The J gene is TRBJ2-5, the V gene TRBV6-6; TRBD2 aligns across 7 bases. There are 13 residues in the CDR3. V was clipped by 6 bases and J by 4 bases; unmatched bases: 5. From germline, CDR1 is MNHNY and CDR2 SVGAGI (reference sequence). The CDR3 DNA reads TGTGCCAGCAGGCCGACTAGCCCAGAGACCCAGTACTTC. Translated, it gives CASRPTSPETQYF.

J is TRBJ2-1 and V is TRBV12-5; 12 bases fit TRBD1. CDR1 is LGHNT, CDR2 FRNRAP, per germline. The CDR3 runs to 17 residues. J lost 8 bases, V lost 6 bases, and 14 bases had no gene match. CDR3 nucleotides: TGTGCTAGTGGCAAAACGGGACAGGGGGCGTCCATCGATGAGCAGTTCTTC. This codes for CASGKTGQGASIDEQFF.

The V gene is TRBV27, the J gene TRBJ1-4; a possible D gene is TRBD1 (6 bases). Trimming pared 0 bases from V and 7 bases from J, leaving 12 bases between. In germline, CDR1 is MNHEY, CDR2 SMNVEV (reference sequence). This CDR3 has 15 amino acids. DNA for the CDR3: TGTGCCAGCAGTTTATCTAGGGGGGCGGGTGAAAAACTGTTTTTT. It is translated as CASSLSRGAGEKLFF. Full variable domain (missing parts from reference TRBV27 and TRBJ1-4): EAQVTQNPRYLITVTGKKLTVTCSQNMNHEYMSWYRQDPGLGLRQIYYSMNVEVTDKGDVPEGYKVSRKEKRNFPLILESPSPNQTSLYFCASSLSRGAGEKLFFGSGTQLSVL.

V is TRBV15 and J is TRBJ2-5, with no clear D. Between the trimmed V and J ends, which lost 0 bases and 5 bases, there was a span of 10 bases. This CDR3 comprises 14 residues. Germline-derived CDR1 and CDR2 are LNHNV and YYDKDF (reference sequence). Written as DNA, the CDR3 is TGTGCCACCAGCAGAGAGCTCGGGTGGGAGACCCAGTACTTC. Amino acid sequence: CATSRELGWETQYF.

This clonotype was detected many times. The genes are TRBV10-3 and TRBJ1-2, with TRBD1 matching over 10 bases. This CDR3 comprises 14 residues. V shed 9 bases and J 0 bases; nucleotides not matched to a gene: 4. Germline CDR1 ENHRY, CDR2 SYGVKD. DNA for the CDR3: TGTGCCATGAAAGGACAGGGGGCTAACTATGGCTACACCTTC. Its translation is CAMKGQGANYGYTF.

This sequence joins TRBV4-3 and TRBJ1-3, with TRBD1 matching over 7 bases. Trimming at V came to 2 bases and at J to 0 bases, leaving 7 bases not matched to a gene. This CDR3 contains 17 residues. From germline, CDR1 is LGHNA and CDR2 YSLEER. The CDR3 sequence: CASSQHQDRPSGNTIYF. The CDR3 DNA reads TGCGCCAGCAGCCAACATCAGGACAGGCCCTCTGGAAACACCATATATTTT.

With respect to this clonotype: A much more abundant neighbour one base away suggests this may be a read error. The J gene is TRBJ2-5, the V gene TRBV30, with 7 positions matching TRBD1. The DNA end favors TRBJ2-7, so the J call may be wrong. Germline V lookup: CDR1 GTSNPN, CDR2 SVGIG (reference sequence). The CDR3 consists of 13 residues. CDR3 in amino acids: CAWRRTGTYEQYF. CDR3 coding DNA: TGTGCCTGGAGAAGGACAGGTACCTACGAGCAGTACTTC.

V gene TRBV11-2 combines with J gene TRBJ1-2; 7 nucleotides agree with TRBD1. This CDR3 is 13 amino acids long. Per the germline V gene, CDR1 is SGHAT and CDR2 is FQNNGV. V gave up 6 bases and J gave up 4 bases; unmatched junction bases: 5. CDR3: CASRRAGGYGYTF. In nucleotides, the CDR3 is TGTGCCAGCAGGCGCGCAGGGGGCTATGGCTACACCTTC.

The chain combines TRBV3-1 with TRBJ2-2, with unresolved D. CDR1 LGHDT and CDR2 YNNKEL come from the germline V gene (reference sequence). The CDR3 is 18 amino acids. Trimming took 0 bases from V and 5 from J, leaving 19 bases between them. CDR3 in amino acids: CASSQDPRWHPFTGELFF. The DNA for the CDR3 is TGTGCCAGCAGCCAAGATCCCCGGTGGCACCCGTTTACCGGGGAGCTGTTTTTT.

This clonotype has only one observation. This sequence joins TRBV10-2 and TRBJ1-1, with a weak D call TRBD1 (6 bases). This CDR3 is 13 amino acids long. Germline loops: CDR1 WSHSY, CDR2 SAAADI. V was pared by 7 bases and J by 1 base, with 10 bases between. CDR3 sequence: CASTSQGNTEAFF. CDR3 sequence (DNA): TGCGCCAGCACCTCACAGGGGAACACTGAAGCTTTCTTT.

In DNA, the CDR3 is TGCGCCAGCAGCCAGGACAGGGGAGTGGGATCTGGGAACACTGAAGCTTTCTTT. Its protein is CASSQDRGVGSGNTEAFF. The chain recombines TRBV4-3 with TRBJ1-1; 9 bases align to TRBD1. Looked up from germline, CDR1 is LGHNA and CDR2 is YSLEER. After removal of 3 bases from V and 1 base from J, the junction contained 12 bases not matched to a gene. The CDR3 consists of 18 residues.

CDR3 region: CASSYSRGDRSYEQYF. In DNA, the CDR3 is TGTGCCAGCAGTTACTCGAGGGGGGATAGGTCCTACGAGCAGTACTTC. V and J are TRBV6-5 and TRBJ2-7, with D perhaps being TRBD1 or TRBD2 (6 bases each). The CDR3 is 16 amino acids. V was cut by 0 bases and J by 1 base, with 13 bases left in between. Germline CDR1 is MNHEY and CDR2 is SVGAGI.

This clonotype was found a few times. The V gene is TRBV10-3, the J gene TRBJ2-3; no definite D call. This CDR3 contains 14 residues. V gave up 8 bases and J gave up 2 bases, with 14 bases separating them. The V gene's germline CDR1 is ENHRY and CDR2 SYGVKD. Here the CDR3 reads CAIGRSLDTDTQYF. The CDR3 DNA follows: TGTGCCATCGGGCGCAGCCTCGACACAGATACGCAGTATTTT.

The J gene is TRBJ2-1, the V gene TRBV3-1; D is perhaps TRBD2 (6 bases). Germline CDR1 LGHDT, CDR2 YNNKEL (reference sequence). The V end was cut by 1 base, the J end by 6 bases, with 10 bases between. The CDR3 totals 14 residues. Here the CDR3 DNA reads TGTGCCAGCAGCCAAGGGAGGGTAGCCAATGAGCAGTTCTTC. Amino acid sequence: CASSQGRVANEQFF.

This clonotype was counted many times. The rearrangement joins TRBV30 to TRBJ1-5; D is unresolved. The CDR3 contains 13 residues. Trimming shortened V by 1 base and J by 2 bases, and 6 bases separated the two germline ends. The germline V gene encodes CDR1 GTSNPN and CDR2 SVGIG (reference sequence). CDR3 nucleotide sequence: TGTGCCTGGAGTGGAAAAGGCAATCAGCCCCAGCATTTT. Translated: CAWSGKGNQPQHF.

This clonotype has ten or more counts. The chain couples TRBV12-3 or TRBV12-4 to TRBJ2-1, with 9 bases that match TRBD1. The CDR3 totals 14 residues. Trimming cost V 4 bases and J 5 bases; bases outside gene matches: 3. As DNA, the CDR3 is TGTGCCAGCAGTTGGGGACAGGGCAACAATGAGCAGTTCTTC. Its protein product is CASSWGQGNNEQFF.